This T cell receptor beta chain was sequenced in a study of cytomegalovirus exposure and HLA in healthy donors. Study-level findings and limits: Researchers reportedly found TCR beta sequences accurately predicted most subjects' HLA-A and HLA-B alleles. The classifier was said to identify cytomegalovirus status with high specificity and sensitivity. TCR beta chains numbering 164 were designated cytomegalovirus-associated.

The primer mix had 60 Vbeta and 13 Jbeta primers. How the authors handled the data: Per a later analysis, the number of unique TCR beta chains was some 82 million, of which about 11 million were shared. Sequencing used immunoSEQ multiplex PCR; TCRdb keeps in-frame clones, though not all of them. D and trimming were read from the DNA, whereas the V and J calls and clone size are those reported in that table. The data show some 160,000 clones, with nearly 80% seen just once and around 3.1% held by the top ten. Comments on this clone: Its antigen remains unknown.

V was clipped by 4 bases and J by 7 bases, with 10 bases between them. CDR1 SQVTM and CDR2 ANQGSEA come from the germline V gene. The CDR3 extends over 11 amino acids. The receptor was isolated from a woman between 35 and 50 years old in good health and CMV-seronegative. Sequenced sample: PBMCs. The chain is built from TRBV29-1 and TRBJ1-2, with D unclear. The CDR3 DNA reads as TGCAGCGTTGTCTACGGTAGTGGCTACACCTTC. Its translation is CSVVYGSGYTF.